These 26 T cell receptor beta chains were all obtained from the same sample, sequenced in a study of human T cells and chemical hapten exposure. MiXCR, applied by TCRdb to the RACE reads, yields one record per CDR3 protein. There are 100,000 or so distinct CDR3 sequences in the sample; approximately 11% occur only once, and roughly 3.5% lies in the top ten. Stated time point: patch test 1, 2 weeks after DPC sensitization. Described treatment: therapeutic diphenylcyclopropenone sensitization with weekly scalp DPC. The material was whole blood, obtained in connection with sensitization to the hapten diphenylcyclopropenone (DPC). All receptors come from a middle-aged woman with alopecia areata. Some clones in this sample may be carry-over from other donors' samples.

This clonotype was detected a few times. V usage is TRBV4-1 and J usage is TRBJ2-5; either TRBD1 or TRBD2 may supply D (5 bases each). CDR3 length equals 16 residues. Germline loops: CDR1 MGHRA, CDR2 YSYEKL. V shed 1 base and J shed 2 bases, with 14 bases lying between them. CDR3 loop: CASSQVDGTYQETQYF. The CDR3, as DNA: TGCGCCAGCAGCCAAGTCGACGGGACCTATCAAGAGACCCAGTACTTC.

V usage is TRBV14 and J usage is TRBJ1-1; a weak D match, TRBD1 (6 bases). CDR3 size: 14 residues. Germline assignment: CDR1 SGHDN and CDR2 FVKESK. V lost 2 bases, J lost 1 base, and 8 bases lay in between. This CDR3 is CASSQWDKNTEAFF. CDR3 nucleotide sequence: TGTGCCAGCAGCCAATGGGACAAGAACACTGAAGCTTTCTTT.

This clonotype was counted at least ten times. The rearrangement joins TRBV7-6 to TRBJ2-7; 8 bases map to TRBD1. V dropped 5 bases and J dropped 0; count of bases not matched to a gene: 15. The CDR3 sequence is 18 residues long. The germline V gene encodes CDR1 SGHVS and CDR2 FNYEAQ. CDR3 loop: CASSPNPGGDRSSYEQYF. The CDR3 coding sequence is TGTGCCAGCAGCCCCAACCCTGGCGGGGACAGGAGCTCCTACGAGCAGTACTTC.

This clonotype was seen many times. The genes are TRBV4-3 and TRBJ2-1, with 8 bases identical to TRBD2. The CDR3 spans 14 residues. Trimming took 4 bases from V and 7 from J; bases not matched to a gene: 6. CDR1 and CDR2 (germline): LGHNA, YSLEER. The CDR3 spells CASSLGTRPNEQFF. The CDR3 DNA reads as TGCGCCAGCAGCCTCGGGACTAGACCTAATGAGCAGTTCTTC.

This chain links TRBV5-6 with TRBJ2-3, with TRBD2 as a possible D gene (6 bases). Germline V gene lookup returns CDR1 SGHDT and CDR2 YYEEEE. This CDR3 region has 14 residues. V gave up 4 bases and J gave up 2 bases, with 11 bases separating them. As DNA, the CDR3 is TGTGCCAGCAGCCTGGGACTCCTCACAGATACGCAGTATTTT. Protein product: CASSLGLLTDTQYF.

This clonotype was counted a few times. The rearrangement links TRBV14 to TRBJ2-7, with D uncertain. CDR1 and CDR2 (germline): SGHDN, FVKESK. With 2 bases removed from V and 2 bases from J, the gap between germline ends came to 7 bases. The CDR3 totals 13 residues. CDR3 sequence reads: CASSQSSPYEQYF. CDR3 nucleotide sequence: TGTGCCAGCAGCCAATCTTCCCCCTACGAGCAGTACTTC.

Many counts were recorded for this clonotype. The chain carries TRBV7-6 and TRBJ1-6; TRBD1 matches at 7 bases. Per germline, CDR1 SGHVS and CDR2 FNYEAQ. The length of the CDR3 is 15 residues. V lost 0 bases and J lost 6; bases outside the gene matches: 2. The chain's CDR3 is CASSLARQGNSPLHF. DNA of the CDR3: TGTGCCAGCAGCTTAGCGCGACAGGGTAATTCACCCCTCCACTTT.

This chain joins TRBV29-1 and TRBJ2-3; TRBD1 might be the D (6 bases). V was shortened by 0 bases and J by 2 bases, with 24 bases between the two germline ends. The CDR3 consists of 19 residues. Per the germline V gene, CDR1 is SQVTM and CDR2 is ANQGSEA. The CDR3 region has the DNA TGCAGCGTTGAAGATCCCCTAATCCGGACGGGGACAAACACAGATACGCAGTATTTT. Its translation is CSVEDPLIRTGTNTDTQYF.

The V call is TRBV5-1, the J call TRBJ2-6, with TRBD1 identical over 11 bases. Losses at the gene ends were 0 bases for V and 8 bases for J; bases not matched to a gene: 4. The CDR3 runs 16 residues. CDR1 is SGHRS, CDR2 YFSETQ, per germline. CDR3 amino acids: CASSLEGTGGTNVLTF. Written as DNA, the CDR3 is TGCGCCAGCAGCTTGGAAGGGACAGGGGGTACCAACGTCCTGACTTTC.

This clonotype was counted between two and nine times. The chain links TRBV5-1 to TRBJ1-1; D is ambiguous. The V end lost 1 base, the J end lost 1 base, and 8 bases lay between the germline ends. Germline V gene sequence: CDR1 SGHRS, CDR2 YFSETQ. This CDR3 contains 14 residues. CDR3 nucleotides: TGCGCCAGCAGCTTGCGGGGAGAGAACACTGAAGCTTTCTTT. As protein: CASSLRGENTEAFF. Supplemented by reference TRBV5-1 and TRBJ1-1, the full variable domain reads KAGVTQTPRYLIKTRGQQVTLSCSPISGHRSVSWYQQTPGQGLQFLFEYFSETQRNKGNFPGRFSGRQFSNSRSEMNVSTLELGDSALYLCASSLRGENTEAFFGQGTRLTVV.

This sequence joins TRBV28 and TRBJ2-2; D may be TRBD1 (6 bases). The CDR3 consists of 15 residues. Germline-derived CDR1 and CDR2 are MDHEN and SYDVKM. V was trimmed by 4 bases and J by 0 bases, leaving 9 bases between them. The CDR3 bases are TGTGCCAGCAGTTGGACAGCTTCGAACACCGGGGAGCTGTTTTTT. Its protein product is CASSWTASNTGELFF.

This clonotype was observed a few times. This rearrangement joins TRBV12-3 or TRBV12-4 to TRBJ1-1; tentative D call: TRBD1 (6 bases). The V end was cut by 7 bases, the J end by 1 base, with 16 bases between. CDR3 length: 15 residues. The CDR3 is CASTSAGHPNTEAFF. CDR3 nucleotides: TGTGCCAGCACTTCAGCGGGACACCCGAACACTGAAGCTTTCTTT.

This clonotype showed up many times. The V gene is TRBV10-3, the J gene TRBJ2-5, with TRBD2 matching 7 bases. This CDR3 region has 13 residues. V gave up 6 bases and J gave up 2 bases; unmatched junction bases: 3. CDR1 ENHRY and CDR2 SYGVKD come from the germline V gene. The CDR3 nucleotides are TGTGCCATCAGCGGGGGGAGTCAAGAGACCCAGTACTTC. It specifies CAISGGSQETQYF.

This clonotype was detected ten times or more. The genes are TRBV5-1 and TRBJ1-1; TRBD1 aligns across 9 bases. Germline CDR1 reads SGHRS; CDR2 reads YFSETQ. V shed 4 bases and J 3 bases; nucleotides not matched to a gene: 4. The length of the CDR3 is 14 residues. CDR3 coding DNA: TGCGCCAGCAGCCCGCGACAGGGGGACACTGAAGCTTTCTTT. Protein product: CASSPRQGDTEAFF.

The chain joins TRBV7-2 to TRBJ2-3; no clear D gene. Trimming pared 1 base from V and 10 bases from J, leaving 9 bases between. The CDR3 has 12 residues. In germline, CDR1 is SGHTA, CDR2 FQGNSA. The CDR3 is CASSLVRPAQYF. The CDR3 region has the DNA TGTGCCAGCAGCTTAGTTCGGCCCGCGCAGTATTTT.

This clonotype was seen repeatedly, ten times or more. The CDR3 coding sequence is TGCAGTGCTAGAGATTCGGGGGTCCCCCGAGCAGATACGCAGTATTTT. This gives the protein CSARDSGVPRADTQYF. The rearrangement uses TRBV20-1 and TRBJ2-3; D perhaps matches TRBD2 (6 bases). V was clipped by 0 bases and J by 4 bases, with 17 bases between them. Germline V lookup: CDR1 DFQATT, CDR2 SNEGSKA (reference sequence). The CDR3 sequence is 16 residues long.

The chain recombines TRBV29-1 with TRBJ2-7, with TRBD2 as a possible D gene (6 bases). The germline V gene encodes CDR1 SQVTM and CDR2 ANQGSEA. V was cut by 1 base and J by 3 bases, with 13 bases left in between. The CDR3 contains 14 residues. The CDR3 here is CSVEVGRGDYEQYF. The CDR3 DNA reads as TGCAGCGTTGAAGTGGGGCGGGGAGACTACGAGCAGTACTTC.

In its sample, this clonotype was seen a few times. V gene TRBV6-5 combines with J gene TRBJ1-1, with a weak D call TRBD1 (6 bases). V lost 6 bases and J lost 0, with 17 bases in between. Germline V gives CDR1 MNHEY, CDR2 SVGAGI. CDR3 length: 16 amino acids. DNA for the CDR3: TGTGCCAGCAGATCCCCCAGGACAGACATGAACACTGAAGCTTTCTTT. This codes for CASRSPRTDMNTEAFF.

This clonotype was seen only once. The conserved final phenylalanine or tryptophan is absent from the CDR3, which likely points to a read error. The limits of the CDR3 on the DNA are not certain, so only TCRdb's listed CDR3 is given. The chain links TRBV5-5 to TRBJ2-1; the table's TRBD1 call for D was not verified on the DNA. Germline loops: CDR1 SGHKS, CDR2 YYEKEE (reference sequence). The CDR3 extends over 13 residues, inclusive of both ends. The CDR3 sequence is CASSPTPGAPPEI.

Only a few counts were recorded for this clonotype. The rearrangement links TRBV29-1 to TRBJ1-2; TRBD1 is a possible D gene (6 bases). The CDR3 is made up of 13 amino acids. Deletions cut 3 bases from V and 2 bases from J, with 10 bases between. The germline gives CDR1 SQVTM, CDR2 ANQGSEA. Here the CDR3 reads CSVEQGRNYGYTF. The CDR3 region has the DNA TGCAGCGTTGAGCAGGGGAGAAACTATGGCTACACCTTC.

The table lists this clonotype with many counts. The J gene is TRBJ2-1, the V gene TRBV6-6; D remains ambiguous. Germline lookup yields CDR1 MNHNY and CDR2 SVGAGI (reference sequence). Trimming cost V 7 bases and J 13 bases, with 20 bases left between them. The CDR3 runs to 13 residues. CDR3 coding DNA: TGTGCCAGCACCTCGAATTGGTCCGCGGAACAGTTCTTC. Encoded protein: CASTSNWSAEQFF.

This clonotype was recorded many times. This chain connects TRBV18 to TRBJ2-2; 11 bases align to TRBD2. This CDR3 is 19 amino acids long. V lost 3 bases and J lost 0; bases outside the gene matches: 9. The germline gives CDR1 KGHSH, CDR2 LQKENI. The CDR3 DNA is TGTGCCAGCTCACCTACAAGCCGGACTAGCGGGTCGAACACCGGGGAGCTGTTTTTT. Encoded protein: CASSPTSRTSGSNTGELFF.

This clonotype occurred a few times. The CDR3 DNA is TGTGCCTGGAGTGTTGCGGCGCCGGGCACAGATACGCAGTATTTT. It translates to CAWSVAAPGTDTQYF. This chain links TRBV30 with TRBJ2-3; D is unclear. CDR1 and CDR2 from the germline V gene are GTSNPN and SVGIG (reference sequence). The CDR3 covers 15 residues. Trimming cost V 0 bases and J 1 base, with 11 bases left between them.

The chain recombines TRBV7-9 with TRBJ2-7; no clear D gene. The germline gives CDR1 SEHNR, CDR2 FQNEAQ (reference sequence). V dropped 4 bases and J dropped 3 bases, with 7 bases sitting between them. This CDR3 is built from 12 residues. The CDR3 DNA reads TGTGCCAGCAGCTCCCGGTTCTACGAGCAGTACTTC. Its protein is CASSSRFYEQYF.

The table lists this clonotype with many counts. CDR3 coding DNA: TGTGCCAGCAGTCCTGGGACAGGGGGCACAGATACGCAGTATTTT. Its protein is CASSPGTGGTDTQYF. The rearrangement joins TRBV12-3 or TRBV12-4 to TRBJ2-3, with TRBD1 identical over 10 bases. This CDR3 is built from 15 residues. V shed 5 bases, J shed 1 base, and the junction held 3 bases outside the gene matches.

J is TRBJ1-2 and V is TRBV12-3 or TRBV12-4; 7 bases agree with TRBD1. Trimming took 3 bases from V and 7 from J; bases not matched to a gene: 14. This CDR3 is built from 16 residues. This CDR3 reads CASSFPLTGRLGGYTF. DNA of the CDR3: TGTGCCAGCAGTTTCCCTCTGACAGGGAGGCTGGGTGGCTACACCTTC.